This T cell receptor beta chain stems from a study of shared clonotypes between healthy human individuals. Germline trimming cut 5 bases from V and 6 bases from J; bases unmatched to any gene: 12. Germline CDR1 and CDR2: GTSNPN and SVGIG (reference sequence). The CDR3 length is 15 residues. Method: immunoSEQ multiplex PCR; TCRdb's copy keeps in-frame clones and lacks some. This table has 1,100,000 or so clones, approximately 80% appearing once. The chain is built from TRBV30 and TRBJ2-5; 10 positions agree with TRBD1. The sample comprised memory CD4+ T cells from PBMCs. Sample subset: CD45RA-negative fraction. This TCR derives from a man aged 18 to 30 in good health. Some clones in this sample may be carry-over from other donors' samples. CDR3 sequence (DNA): TGTGCCTGGGGTGGAGGGACAGGGGCAGGACAGACCCAGTACTTC. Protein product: CAWGGGTGAGQTQYF.